This T cell receptor beta chain was obtained from a study of blood T cell repertoires in COVID-19 (dated by TCRdb to 2018 to 2020). Broadly, across the study: The collaborator samples originated in the United States, Italy and Spain and spanned the acute and convalescent phases of COVID-19. Subjects who had been exposed to COVID-19, were actively infected with it, or had recovered from it provided the deeply sampled blood TCRbeta repertoires that made up the dataset. Samples were obtained from the ongoing ImmuneRACE study (first 160 participants) and from roughly 1,300 subjects provided by 6 global collaborators. The repertoires were released in a freely available public database intended as a resource for research on the immune response to SARS-CoV-2. Nearly every sample came with metadata listing a de-identified subject ID, COVID-19 status, age in years and sex. Where available, HLA class I and class II types were taken from metadata supplied by the sample provider and were not determined by assay-based typing. The material from the prospective study consisted of cDNA or gDNA derived from T cells, B-cell-depleted T cells, or PBMCs.

This clone was seen a single time. Its antigen remains undetermined. It has no much larger one-base neighbor in the sample; base qualities were not kept. Collaborating institutions collected whole blood in K2EDTA tubes following their own protocols. For TCRbeta analysis, collaborators shipped samples in one of three forms: frozen whole blood, isolated PBMCs, or DNA extracted from either of those sample types. Study-wide findings and limitations: The quantity of clinical and demographic metadata differed by source and by participant and was supplied without curation.

TCRbeta CDR3 regions were amplified from genomic DNA by means of the immunoSEQ Assay, a bias-controlled multiplex PCR. Concerning the study's data processing: Nucleated cell counts per sample were estimated from amplification of reference gene primers within the assay. Sequence reads were collapsed and filtered to measure the absolute abundance of every unique TCRbeta CDR3 rearrangement. For each sample, productive Simpson clonality was calculated as the square root of Simpson's diversity index across productive rearrangements. TCRdb stores this immuneACCESS table with in-frame sequences only. Part of the clones is absent; in the studies checked, under half of the shortfall reflects unresolved V genes, and no reason is known for the rest. The DNA gave D and trimming, while V, J and clone size come from that table. The sample table contains fewer than 60,000 clones; only one count was recorded for nearly 80% of them. The ten largest clones add up to roughly 25% of the sample.

Its CDR3 holds 14 amino acids, cysteine through phenylalanine. The retained sequence is limited to the CDR3, 42 bases, with the frame set at the first base. Compared with germline, V lacks 5 bases and J lacks 5 bases; bases without a gene match: 7. Based on the germline V gene, the CDR1 and CDR2 sequences are MNHEY and SVGAGI. This clonotype was obtained from a human donor in a cohort sampled during active COVID-19. Sequencing input: peripheral blood. This chain is built from TRBV6-5 and TRBJ1-1; 8 central bases correspond to TRBD1. The CDR3 reads as follows: CASSIQGADTEAFF. The DNA is as follows: TGTGCCAGCAGTATCCAGGGGGCTGATACTGAAGCTTTCTTT.